One sample yielded the 25 T cell receptor beta chains listed below, sequenced in a study of T cells in Graves' hyperthyroidism and ophthalmopathy. Amplification of TCR beta CDR3 regions was performed using RNA transcripts as template. When the TCR CDR3 underwent first-round RT-PCR, the HTBI primer set was used. From the multiplex PCR reads, TCRdb called clonotypes with MiXCR, one entry per CDR3 protein. The profile shows just under 750,000 distinct CDR3 sequences, just over 35% of them singletons. Sequencing input: blood. Every receptor here comes from a woman aged 40 to 50 with Graves' hyperthyroidism.

This clonotype was recorded only once. A read error is possible here, since a much larger clone lies one base away. This chain uses TRBV2 with TRBJ1-1; TRBD1 is a possible D gene (5 bases). The CDR3 sequence is 13 residues long. Trimming removed 7 bases from V and 7 bases from J, with 16 bases in between. Germline values: CDR1 SNHLY, CDR2 FYNNEI. The CDR3 nucleotides are TGTGCCAGCACTCCCGGGGACGGTCATGAAGCTTTCTTT. Translating gives CASTPGDGHEAFF.

A few counts support this clonotype. This chain joins TRBV28 and TRBJ1-2; 7 bases are shared with TRBD1. Germline CDR1 MDHEN, CDR2 SYDVKM. The CDR3 extends over 12 amino acids. V lost 9 bases, J lost 5 bases, and 6 bases stayed unmatched. The CDR3 region is CASLDREYGYTF. DNA of the CDR3: TGTGCCAGTCTTGACAGGGAGTATGGCTACACCTTC.

To note about this clonotype: A read error is possible here, since a much larger clone lies one base away. The chain has TRBV9 and TRBJ1-1, with D unclear. The CDR3 extends over 16 amino acids. Germline CDR1 reads SGDLS; CDR2 reads YYNGEE. The DNA of the CDR3 is TGTGCCAGCAGCATCGACTCGAACTTTATGAACACTGAAGCTTCCTTT. This gives the protein CASSIDSNFMNTEASF.

In its sample, this clonotype was seen a few times. This chain uses TRBV6-5 with TRBJ1-2; tentatively, D is TRBD1 (6 bases). V dropped 0 bases and J dropped 6 bases, with 14 bases sitting between them. Germline values: CDR1 MNHEY, CDR2 SVGAGI. The CDR3 runs 15 residues. Here the CDR3 DNA reads TGTGCCAGCAGTTACTCTGCAGGGGCAAGGGATGGCTACACCTTC. Amino acid sequence: CASSYSAGARDGYTF.

Points on this clonotype: This may arise from a read error, as a much more abundant clone is one base away. The rearrangement joins TRBV20-1 to TRBJ2-7; no firm D call. Germline V CDR1 and CDR2: DFQATT, SNEGSKA (reference sequence). The CDR3 has 15 residues. V lost 8 bases to trimming and J lost 4 bases, with 24 bases between them. CDR3 DNA: TGCAGTACTTGCCCGATAGACAAATATGAATACGAGCAGTACTTC. Encoded protein: CSTCPIDKYEYEQYF.

This chain joins TRBV25-1 and TRBJ2-3; 8 bases line up with TRBD2. This CDR3 is 15 amino acids long. The germline gives CDR1 MGHDK, CDR2 SYGVNS. V trimming: 6 bases; J trimming: 1 base; junction bases outside the gene matches: 6. CDR3 protein: CASSFSAGGTDTQYF. CDR3 nucleotide sequence: TGTGCCAGCAGCTTTTCAGCGGGAGGCACAGATACGCAGTATTTT.

The V gene is TRBV15, the J gene TRBJ1-5; D gene ambiguous. V was clipped by 3 bases and J by 3 bases, with 9 bases between them. CDR3 size: 14 residues. Looked up from germline, CDR1 is LNHNV and CDR2 is YYDKDF (reference sequence). The CDR3 nucleotides read TGTGCCACCAGCAGGGGCCGGGACAATCAGCCCCAGCATTTT. Translating it yields CATSRGRDNQPQHF.

The chain couples TRBV6-5 to TRBJ2-7; no clear D. This CDR3 is built from 13 residues. V shed 2 bases and J shed 3 bases, with 8 bases lying between them. From germline, CDR1 is MNHEY and CDR2 SVGAGI. CDR3 region: CASSYLRNYEQYF. DNA for the CDR3: TGTGCCAGCAGTTACCTAAGGAACTACGAGCAGTACTTC.

The chain recombines TRBV6-4 with TRBJ2-7; 10 positions match TRBD1. Per the germline V gene, CDR1 is MRHNA and CDR2 is SNTAGT. The CDR3 loop spans 15 amino acids. The junction had 4 bases not matched to a gene; V was cut back by 5 bases and J by 0 bases. The CDR3 DNA sequence: TGTGCCAGCAGTTTCCGGGACAGGGGCTCCTACGAGCAGTACTTC. Translated: CASSFRDRGSYEQYF.

This clonotype was counted ten times or more. V gene TRBV10-1 combines with J gene TRBJ1-3; a weak D match, TRBD1 (5 bases). In germline, CDR1 is WNHNN, CDR2 SYGVQD (reference sequence). Trimming pared 4 bases from V and 2 bases from J, leaving 9 bases between. The CDR3 runs 14 residues. The CDR3 nucleotides are TGCGCCAGCAGTGCACCAGGGACTGGAAACACCATATATTTT. Translation gives CASSAPGTGNTIYF.

The table lists this clonotype with many counts. The rearrangement uses TRBV12-3 or TRBV12-4 and TRBJ2-7, with D maybe TRBD1 (6 bases). V was pared by 5 bases and J by 2 bases, with 10 bases between. This CDR3 comprises 13 residues. The CDR3 here is CASSRQGTYEQYF. The CDR3, as DNA: TGTGCCAGCAGTAGGCAGGGGACCTACGAGCAGTACTTC.

The J gene is TRBJ1-2, the V gene TRBV6-1; maybe TRBD1 (5 bases). This CDR3 has 12 amino acids. Trimming removed 8 bases at V and 6 bases at J, with 13 bases between. Looked up from germline, CDR1 is MNHNS and CDR2 is SASEGT. The CDR3 region has the DNA TGTGCCAGCCTTACGGGGCGGGATGGCTACACCTTC. Its protein is CASLTGRDGYTF.

This clonotype appeared many times. CDR3 sequence: CASSSIRGYYGYTF. Here the CDR3 DNA reads TGTGCCAGCAGCTCTATAAGGGGGTACTATGGCTACACCTTC. The V and J genes are TRBV7-8 and TRBJ1-2; a possible D gene is TRBD1 (6 bases). Trimming took 4 bases from V and 3 from J, leaving 12 bases between them. CDR1 and CDR2 (germline): SGHVS, FQNEAQ. The CDR3 covers 14 residues.

This clonotype came up a few times. The V and J genes are TRBV7-2 and TRBJ1-6; D ambiguous. CDR1 and CDR2 (germline): SGHTA, FQGNSA. With 6 bases removed from V and 7 bases from J, the gap between germline ends came to 19 bases. The CDR3 covers 16 residues. The CDR3 loop is CASRVLDREANSPLHF. CDR3 DNA sequence: TGTGCCAGCAGGGTCCTTGACCGGGAGGCGAATTCACCCCTCCACTTT.

J is TRBJ2-6 and V is TRBV12-3 or TRBV12-4; D not resolved. Trimming left V 6 bases short and J 0 bases short, with 12 bases between. This CDR3 is built from 16 residues. The CDR3 nucleotides are TGTGCCAGCAGAGCGACAAGCACCTCTGGGGCCAACGTCCTGACTTTC. This codes for CASRATSTSGANVLTF.

On this clonotype itself: This CDR3 is missing its conserved last phenylalanine or tryptophan, likely due to a read error. The limits of the CDR3 on the DNA are not certain, so only TCRdb's listed CDR3 is given. The chain recombines TRBV10-3 with TRBJ1-1; the table gives TRBD1 as D, unverified against the DNA. CDR1 is ENHRY, CDR2 SYGVKD, per germline. Including both end residues, the CDR3 is 10 amino acids long. CDR3 sequence: CAISVRQAFS.

This chain joins TRBV20-1 and TRBJ2-7; 11 bases agree with TRBD2. After removal of 8 bases from V and 1 base from J, the junction contained 7 bases not matched to a gene. Per the germline V gene, CDR1 is DFQATT and CDR2 is SNEGSKA (reference sequence). The CDR3 runs 14 residues. The CDR3 nucleotides read TGCAGTCCCAGCCGACTAGCGGGATCCTACGAGCAGTACTTC. It yields the protein CSPSRLAGSYEQYF.

The chain is built from TRBV19 and TRBJ1-5; D perhaps matches TRBD1 (5 bases). The CDR3 is made up of 18 amino acids. V lost 8 bases and J 3 bases, leaving 26 bases between the germline ends. The V gene's germline CDR1 is LNHDA and CDR2 SQIVND (reference sequence). Written as DNA, the CDR3 is TGTGCCAGTTCAAAAGACGGATCAGGGATAGGGTCCAATCAGCCCCAGCATTTT. Amino acid sequence: CASSKDGSGIGSNQPQHF.

This clonotype occurred many times. The V and J genes are TRBV20-1 and TRBJ2-7, with D perhaps matching TRBD2 (5 bases). Germline CDR1 reads DFQATT; CDR2 reads SNEGSKA (reference sequence). Trimming took 4 bases from V and 2 from J, leaving 15 bases between them. This CDR3 comprises 14 residues. This chain's CDR3 is CSAIEGQSTYEQYF. The CDR3 DNA follows: TGCAGTGCTATCGAGGGCCAGTCTACCTACGAGCAGTACTTC.

This clonotype was picked up many times. V and J are TRBV10-3 and TRBJ1-4, with 8 bases fitting TRBD1. Germline CDR1 ENHRY, CDR2 SYGVKD. The CDR3 runs 16 residues. Trimming at V came to 2 bases and at J to 3 bases, leaving 5 bases not matched to a gene. The CDR3 spells CAISEAMTGANEKLFF. CDR3 DNA sequence: TGTGCCATCAGTGAGGCGATGACAGGGGCTAATGAAAAACTGTTTTTT.

V and J are TRBV7-9 and TRBJ2-5; TRBD2 matches at 12 bases. The CDR3 is 14 residues long. CDR1 is SEHNR, CDR2 FQNEAQ, per germline (reference sequence). V lost 3 bases and J lost 13; bases outside the gene matches: 9. The CDR3 here is CASSFRETSGSWYF. The CDR3 region has the DNA TGTGCCAGCAGCTTCAGGGAGACTAGCGGGAGCTGGTACTTC. The variable domain in full, with the rest retrieved from reference TRBV7-9 and TRBJ2-5, is DTGVSQNPRHKITKRGQNVTFRCDPISEHNRLYWYRQTLGQGPEFLTYFQNEAQLEKSRLLSDRFSAERPKGSFSTLEIQRTEQGDSAMYLCASSFRETSGSWYFGPGTRLLVL.

This clonotype was counted between two and nine times. V gene TRBV29-1 combines with J gene TRBJ2-3; 7 positions match TRBD1. This CDR3 has 14 amino acids. J gave up 1 base and V 7 bases, and 8 bases lay outside the gene matches. CDR1 is SQVTM and CDR2 is ANQGSEA in the germline V gene. In nucleotides, the CDR3 is TGCAGCGACCGACAGGGACGAGGCACAGATACGCAGTATTTT. It yields the protein CSDRQGRGTDTQYF.

This clonotype was counted between two and nine times. The chain recombines TRBV11-1 with TRBJ2-7; D remains unclear. V gave up 2 bases and J gave up 9 bases, with 14 bases separating them. This CDR3 contains 13 residues. Germline CDR1 SGHAT, CDR2 FQDESV (reference sequence). Here the CDR3 reads CASSLSLYAGQYF. In DNA, the CDR3 is TGTGCCAGCAGCTTAAGTCTCTACGCAGGGCAGTACTTC.

About this clonotype: This is likely a read error, given that the CDR3 carries no conserved phenylalanine or tryptophan at its end. The chain recombines TRBV6-6 with TRBJ1-5; D unresolved. Germline V gives CDR1 MNHNY, CDR2 SVGAGI (reference sequence). This CDR3 has 13 residues. V was cut by 7 bases and J by 2 bases, with 9 bases left in between. This CDR3 reads CASTGFGNQPQHL. Here the CDR3 DNA reads TGTGCCAGCACTGGGTTCGGCAATCAGCCCCAGCATCTT.

The V gene is TRBV7-8, the J gene TRBJ2-7, with TRBD1 matching 11 bases. The J call may be faulty, since TRBJ2-5 better matches the DNA end. CDR3 size: 15 residues. Germline lookup yields CDR1 SGHVS and CDR2 FQNEAQ. CDR3 sequence (DNA): TGTGCCAGCAGCTCCCGGACAGGGGGCTGGGAGACCCAGTACTTC. Translation gives CASSSRTGGWETQYF.